In its sample, the clone carrying this T cell receptor beta chain was seen a few times. Its antigen is not known. The source of the sample is a study of beta chain features in type 1 diabetes. In germline, CDR1 is ENHRY, CDR2 SYGVKD. This CDR3 comprises 12 residues. Trimming removed 0 bases from V and 4 bases from J, with 3 bases in between. Expressed TCRB transcripts were sequenced, since all the RNA that had been isolated was reverse transcribed. Using immunoSEQ multiplex PCR, the repertoire was profiled, and TCRdb retains in-frame clones only, with some absent. The table has hundreds of thousands of clones, around an eighth seen once. A single heparinised blood sample, averaging roughly 100 mL, was obtained per donor. Sort purity for all populations was recorded as exceeding 98%. Whole-study results and caveats: Cells with high TCR expression could be over-represented when cDNA is sequenced. Among patients with Type 1 diabetes, TCRB CDR3s were moderately but significantly shorter in every one of the four CD4+ subsets. In patients and controls equally, PCR might favor templates that are shorter.

Source material: naive CD4+ T cells from blood. The rearrangement links TRBV10-3 to TRBJ1-2; D ambiguous. This clonotype was obtained from a man in his late teens or twenties with type 1 diabetes. The CDR3 sequence: CAISESAYGYTF. Written as DNA, the CDR3 is TGTGCCATCAGTGAGTCGGCCTATGGCTACACCTTC.